This T cell receptor (beta chain) was found in a study of cytomegalovirus exposure and HLA in healthy donors. Findings and limits, study-wide: There were 150 to 200 TCR beta chains listed as cytomegalovirus-associated. Per a later analysis, 15,000 to 20,000 TCR beta sequences showed association with HLA alleles at 0.05 false discovery rate. Later analysis associated a missense DCLRE1C variant with TCR beta V- and J-gene trimming.

Notes on this clone: Its specificity is not known.

Samples came from healthy bone marrow donors. CDR1 and CDR2 (germline): KGHSH, LQKENI. V lost 3 bases and J 7 bases, leaving 22 bases between the germline ends. The CDR3 is 16 residues long. Amplification used 60 Vbeta primers and 13 Jbeta primers. Measured with immunoSEQ multiplex PCR; TCRdb has only the in-frame clones, and not every one. The table has some 140,000 clones, approximately 85% seen once. The sequenced material came from PBMCs. V is TRBV18 and J is TRBJ2-7; perhaps TRBD1 as D (5 bases). The clonotype was recovered from a woman under 40 in good health and CMV-seropositive. The CDR3 bases are TGTGCCAGCTCACCGCGTGTGACAGACCTGCTGCGGGAGCAGTACTTC. Translating gives CASSPRVTDLLREQYF. The whole variable domain, filled in from reference TRBV18 and TRBJ2-7, reads NAGVMQNPRHLVRRRGQEARLRCSPMKGHSHVYWYRQLPEEGLKFMVYLQKENIIDESGMPKERFSAEFPKEGPSILRIQQVVRGDSAAYFCASSPRVTDLLREQYFGPGTRLTVT.